What follows are 8 T cell receptor beta chains derived from one specimen sequenced in a study of early stage breast cancer tumors (dated by TCRdb to about 2017). The protocol used for the library was the immunoSEQ multiplex PCR assay. TCRdb limited this immuneACCESS table to in-frame rearrangements with V and J called. A share of clones is missing; checked studies link under half to unresolved V genes, and the rest is unexplained. This sample gives 4,800 or so clones in total; under 80% of them show up just once. The ten largest clonotypes hold 26% of the sample. Sequencing input: normal breast tissue next to the tumor. The receptor source for this set is a person in their sixties or seventies with breast cancer.

The rearrangement joins TRBV4-1 to TRBJ2-1, with a tentative D call TRBD2 (6 bases). This CDR3 spans 16 amino acids. Germline V gene data show CDR1 as MGHRA and CDR2 as YSYEKL. V lost 0 bases, J lost 6 bases, and 15 bases lay in between. The CDR3 is CASSQDATSRGNEQFF. Here the CDR3 DNA reads TGCGCCAGCAGCCAAGACGCGACTAGTCGGGGCAATGAGCAGTTCTTC.

The rearrangement links TRBV11-2 to TRBJ2-1; 13 positions match TRBD2. The CDR3 is made up of 16 amino acids. Trimming took 5 bases from V and 9 from J; bases not matched to a gene: 10. Germline values: CDR1 SGHAT, CDR2 FQNNGV. The CDR3, as DNA: TGTGCCAGCAGCGGAGGACTAGCGGGAGTGTGGGTTGAGCAGTTCTTC. Protein: CASSGGLAGVWVEQFF.

The chain couples TRBV4-1 to TRBJ1-1, with 8 bases aligning to TRBD1. Germline V gene sequence: CDR1 MGHRA, CDR2 YSYEKL. CDR3 size: 14 residues. The junction had 6 bases not matched to a gene; V was cut back by 2 bases and J by 7 bases. CDR3 residues: CASSQMGQADEAFF. CDR3 coding DNA: TGCGCCAGCAGCCAAATGGGACAGGCAGATGAAGCTTTCTTT.

V is TRBV4-1 and J is TRBJ2-1, with unresolved D. V was cut by 0 bases and J by 11 bases, with 11 bases left in between. Germline loops: CDR1 MGHRA, CDR2 YSYEKL. The CDR3 covers 13 residues. The DNA for the CDR3 is TGCGCCAGCAGCCAAGATCTATGGGCTAAGCAGTTCTTC. Translated: CASSQDLWAKQFF.

V is TRBV5-1 and J is TRBJ2-7; 8 bases are a match to TRBD2. Trimming at V came to 4 bases and at J to 4 bases, leaving 10 bases not matched to a gene. The CDR3 runs 15 residues. Per the germline V gene, CDR1 is SGHRS and CDR2 is YFSETQ. The CDR3 loop reads CASSPASGSGYEQYF. In nucleotides, the CDR3 is TGCGCCAGCAGCCCGGCCAGCGGGAGTGGGTACGAGCAGTACTTC.

The chain recombines TRBV9 with TRBJ2-3; TRBD2 matches 11 bases. This CDR3 is 16 amino acids long. The germline V gene has CDR1 SGDLS and CDR2 YYNGEE. Losses at the gene ends were 4 bases for V and 5 bases for J; bases not matched to a gene: 9. CDR3 nucleotides: TGTGCCAGCAGCACCTCTAGCGGGGGGAAGGGAGATACGCAGTATTTT. This codes for CASSTSSGGKGDTQYF.

The chain is built from TRBV2 and TRBJ1-1; D is uncertain. CDR1 is SNHLY, CDR2 FYNNEI, per germline. V shed 4 bases and J shed 5 bases, with 5 bases lying between them. CDR3 length: 11 amino acids. CDR3 in amino acids: CASSGMTEAFF. The CDR3 DNA reads TGTGCCAGCAGTGGAATGACTGAAGCTTTCTTT.

V is TRBV19 and J is TRBJ2-2; D is tentatively TRBD1 or TRBD2 (5 bases each). This CDR3 spans 15 amino acids. Trimming took off 3 bases at V and 1 base at J, with 9 bases between the two ends. From germline, CDR1 is LNHDA and CDR2 SQIVND (reference sequence). The CDR3 DNA reads TGTGCCAGTAGTATCGGGACGGGGAACACCGGGGAGCTGTTTTTT. The encoded protein is CASSIGTGNTGELFF.